The 28 T cell receptor beta chains below come from one sample, sequenced in a study of blood T cell repertoires in COVID-19. Using immunoSEQ multiplex PCR, the repertoire was profiled, and TCRdb retains in-frame clones only, with some absent. The sample has tens of thousands of clones; 84% are singletons. Sequencing was performed on peripheral blood. The receptors shown here come from a man between 50 and 59 years old with acute or convalescent COVID-19.

This chain uses TRBV19 with TRBJ2-3, with 7 bases that match TRBD1. Trimming at V came to 4 bases and at J to 6 bases, leaving 13 bases not matched to a gene. This CDR3 is 16 amino acids long. Germline CDR1 reads LNHDA; CDR2 reads SQIVND (reference sequence). The CDR3 bases are TGTGCCAGTAGTAGCCGCTTGGACAGGCGGGTGGATACGCAGTATTTT. This encodes CASSSRLDRRVDTQYF. Variable domain in full (rest from reference TRBV19 and TRBJ2-3): DGGITQSPKYLFRKEGQNVTLSCEQNLNHDAMYWYRQDPGQGLRLIYYSQIVNDFQKGDIAEGYSVSREKKESFPLTVTSAQKNPTAFYLCASSSRLDRRVDTQYFGPGTRLTVL.

This chain uses TRBV6-1 with TRBJ2-7; 11 positions match TRBD2. Trimming removed 2 bases from V and 3 bases from J; junction bases left unmatched: 0. The CDR3 contains 14 residues. Germline V gene sequence: CDR1 MNHNS, CDR2 SASEGT. In nucleotides, the CDR3 is TGTGCCAGCAGTGAAACTAGCGGGAGCTACGAGCAGTACTTC. This translates into CASSETSGSYEQYF.

The chain has TRBV19 and TRBJ2-4, with TRBD1 matching 9 bases. The length of the CDR3 is 14 residues. V was pared by 10 bases and J by 6 bases, with 10 bases of the junction left unmatched. CDR1 is LNHDA and CDR2 is SQIVND in the germline V gene (reference sequence). CDR3 nucleotides: TGTGCCACCCAACAGGGGGCCCGGGGAAACATTCAGTACTTC. The encoded protein is CATQQGARGNIQYF.

This chain joins TRBV25-1 and TRBJ2-5, with D possibly TRBD2 on 6 matching bases. CDR3 length: 14 amino acids. Germline V gives CDR1 MGHDK, CDR2 SYGVNS. Trimming took off 7 bases at V and 1 base at J, with 13 bases between the two ends. The CDR3 sequence is CASTLPGVQETQYF. In nucleotides, the CDR3 is TGTGCCAGCACTTTACCGGGGGTCCAAGAGACCCAGTACTTC. Full variable domain (rest looked up from reference TRBV25-1 and TRBJ2-5): EADIYQTPRYLVIGTGKKITLECSQTMGHDKMYWYQQDPGMELHLIHYSYGVNSTEKGDLSSESTVSRIRTEHFPLTLESARPSHTSQYLCASTLPGVQETQYFGPGTRLLVL.

The rearrangement uses TRBV19 and TRBJ2-4; 10 bases match TRBD2. Germline loops: CDR1 LNHDA, CDR2 SQIVND (reference sequence). After removal of 8 bases from V and 0 bases from J, the junction contained 10 bases not matched to a gene. The CDR3 consists of 17 residues. The DNA of the CDR3 is TGTGCCAGTGGTCCGGGACTAGCGACACTAGCCAAAAACATTCAGTACTTC. Its protein is CASGPGLATLAKNIQYF.

The chain has TRBV2 and TRBJ2-3; 8 nucleotides line up with TRBD1. V trimming: 7 bases; J trimming: 2 bases; junction bases outside the gene matches: 11. This CDR3 contains 16 residues. The germline CDR1 and CDR2 sequences are SNHLY and FYNNEI. The CDR3 is CASTGGSTRFTDTQYF. As DNA, the CDR3 is TGTGCCAGCACAGGGGGCTCCACACGGTTCACAGATACGCAGTATTTT.

The V call is TRBV19, the J call TRBJ2-3; TRBD1 might be the D (6 bases). CDR3 size: 15 residues. V gave up 7 bases and J gave up 2 bases, with 16 bases separating them. CDR1 is LNHDA and CDR2 is SQIVND in the germline V gene (reference sequence). CDR3 sequence: CASNQGPTLTDTQYF. The CDR3 nucleotides are TGTGCCAGTAATCAGGGGCCGACCCTCACAGATACGCAGTATTTT.

CDR3 DNA: TGTGCCAGCTGGGTGGGACAGATTGGCCAGCCCCAGCATTTT. This codes for CASWVGQIGQPQHF. This sequence joins TRBV28 and TRBJ1-5, with 7 bases matching TRBD1. The germline V gene has CDR1 MDHEN and CDR2 SYDVKM. The CDR3 has 14 amino acids. V was pared by 8 bases and J by 7 bases, with 11 bases of the junction left unmatched.

This clone was seen a handful of times. The rearrangement links TRBV11-3 to TRBJ2-1; D gene uncertain. This CDR3 spans 15 amino acids. In germline, CDR1 is SGHNT, CDR2 YENEEA. V shed 1 base and J shed 9 bases, with 16 bases lying between them. The CDR3 spells CASSLGFSYGGEQFF. CDR3 DNA: TGTGCCAGCAGCTTAGGTTTCAGTTATGGTGGTGAGCAGTTCTTC.

This clone was found a few times. The genes are TRBV28 and TRBJ1-2; D call uncertain. CDR3 length: 14 residues. Germline loops: CDR1 MDHEN, CDR2 SYDVKM. V was pared by 5 bases and J by 6 bases, with 16 bases between. CDR3 region: CASSPSGRGNGYTF. The DNA for the CDR3 is TGTGCCAGCAGTCCCTCAGGTCGCGGGAATGGCTACACCTTC.

The chain employs TRBV3-1 (or the pseudogene TRBV3-2) and TRBJ2-7; TRBD2 matches 9 bases. This CDR3 has 22 residues. With 0 bases clipped from V and 1 base from J, the junction kept 22 bases outside the gene matches. Germline CDR1 and CDR2: LGHDT and YNNKEL (reference sequence). The CDR3 region has the DNA TGTGCCAGCAGCCAAGAAGCGCTTTACTACGCGGCGGGGGGGAGCAAGTCCTACGAGCAGTACTTC. Amino acid sequence: CASSQEALYYAAGGSKSYEQYF.

The table lists this clone with a count of one. V usage is TRBV6-5 and J usage is TRBJ2-7; perhaps TRBD1 as D (5 bases). CDR3 length: 15 amino acids. The germline CDR1 and CDR2 sequences are MNHEY and SVGAGI. The V and J ends lost 0 bases and 3 bases respectively, with 12 bases between them. The CDR3 sequence: CASSYSSQGGYEQYF. As DNA, the CDR3 is TGTGCCAGCAGTTACTCATCCCAGGGTGGCTACGAGCAGTACTTC.

The chain carries TRBV30 and TRBJ2-2, with D possibly matching TRBD2 (5 bases). Trimming removed 2 bases at V and 1 base at J, with 11 bases between. The CDR3 is 15 residues long. Germline CDR1 is GTSNPN and CDR2 is SVGIG (reference sequence). For the CDR3, the DNA is TGTGCCTGGAGTTTCACTAGAGGGAACACCGGGGAGCTGTTTTTT. Translating gives CAWSFTRGNTGELFF.

The chain employs TRBV28 and TRBJ2-1; 7 bases are shared with TRBD1. The V segment lost 7 bases and the J segment 8 bases; nucleotides outside the gene matches: 8. This CDR3 is built from 13 residues. Germline V gene lookup returns CDR1 MDHEN and CDR2 SYDVKM. The CDR3 here is CASTLTGAHEQFF. The CDR3 nucleotides read TGTGCCAGCACCCTCACAGGGGCCCATGAGCAGTTCTTC.

This rearrangement joins TRBV3-1 (or the pseudogene TRBV3-2) to TRBJ1-2; D is uncertain. The CDR3 is made up of 15 amino acids. CDR1 is LGHDT and CDR2 is YNNKEL in the germline V gene (reference sequence). V shed 4 bases and J shed 5 bases, with 17 bases lying between them. The CDR3 sequence is CASSRGMGDAYGYTF. As DNA, the CDR3 is TGTGCCAGCAGCCGCGGGATGGGAGATGCATATGGCTACACCTTC.

The chain uses TRBV4-3 and TRBJ1-4; TRBD1 aligns across 9 bases. Germline V gene lookup returns CDR1 LGHNA and CDR2 YSLEER. This CDR3 comprises 16 residues. V trimming: 3 bases; J trimming: 3 bases; junction bases outside the gene matches: 5. The chain's CDR3 is CASSHGQGIPNEKLFF. The CDR3 bases are TGCGCCAGCAGCCATGGACAGGGGATCCCTAATGAAAAACTGTTTTTT.

This chain links TRBV2 with TRBJ2-2; D is perhaps TRBD2 (6 bases). V lost 6 bases and J 1 base, leaving 9 bases between the germline ends. CDR1 and CDR2 (germline): SNHLY, FYNNEI. This CDR3 contains 14 residues. The CDR3 reads CASRGLQNTGELFF. The DNA for the CDR3 is TGTGCCAGCAGGGGACTCCAGAACACCGGGGAGCTGTTTTTT.

V usage is TRBV28 and J usage is TRBJ1-1; D ambiguous. This CDR3 has 16 residues. Germline CDR1 reads MDHEN; CDR2 reads SYDVKM. The V gene lost 6 bases and the J gene lost 0 bases, with 17 bases spanning the gap. The CDR3 reads CASRGIYTELNTEAFF. The CDR3, as DNA: TGTGCCAGCAGAGGTATTTATACAGAGTTGAACACTGAAGCTTTCTTT.

This clone was seen only a few times. This rearrangement joins TRBV27 to TRBJ1-3, with D perhaps TRBD1 (6 bases). Germline lookup yields CDR1 MNHEY and CDR2 SMNVEV (reference sequence). V lost 4 bases, J lost 4 bases, and 11 bases lay in between. The CDR3 extends over 14 amino acids. This chain's CDR3 is CASSSGTPGNTIYF. In nucleotides, the CDR3 is TGTGCCAGCAGTTCCGGGACACCGGGAAACACCATATATTTT.

The chain couples TRBV24-1 to TRBJ2-3, with 7 nucleotides matching TRBD1. The CDR3 is made up of 17 amino acids. From germline, CDR1 is KGHDR and CDR2 SFDVKD. J was trimmed by 0 bases and V by 2 bases; bases with no gene match: 7. The CDR3 is CATSDSHVGQSTDTQYF. The CDR3 nucleotides are TGTGCCACCAGTGATTCCCATGTGGGACAGAGCACAGATACGCAGTATTTT.

The chain joins TRBV6-5 to TRBJ2-1; possible D gene TRBD2, 5 bases. V lost 5 bases, J lost 13 bases, and 18 bases lay in between. Germline CDR1 and CDR2: MNHEY and SVGAGI. The CDR3 is made up of 13 amino acids. CDR3 DNA sequence: TGTGCCAGCAGTCCCTCTCTGGGAGTAGCTCAGTTCTTC. Translated, it gives CASSPSLGVAQFF.

The chain has TRBV11-2 and TRBJ2-7; 8 nucleotides line up with TRBD1. Germline V lookup: CDR1 SGHAT, CDR2 FQNNGV. V shed 4 bases, J shed 3 bases, and the junction held 11 bases outside the gene matches. The CDR3 has 16 residues. Here the CDR3 reads CASSSGTGRNFYEQYF. CDR3 sequence (DNA): TGTGCCAGCAGCTCGGGGACAGGCCGAAATTTCTACGAGCAGTACTTC.

J is TRBJ1-1 and V is TRBV27, with 10 bases aligning to TRBD1. CDR1 MNHEY and CDR2 SMNVEV come from the germline V gene (reference sequence). Trimming cost V 6 bases and J 4 bases; bases outside gene matches: 2. The CDR3 spans 13 residues. CDR3 DNA: TGTGCCAGCAGAGGACAGGGGGTCACTGAAGCTTTCTTT. This translates into CASRGQGVTEAFF.

The chain is built from TRBV28 and TRBJ1-2; 12 bases fit TRBD1. The trim removed 5 bases at V and 4 bases at J, leaving 14 bases unmatched. Germline V gives CDR1 MDHEN, CDR2 SYDVKM. This CDR3 has 18 amino acids. CDR3 residues: CASSAASLRDRGLYGYTF. As DNA, the CDR3 is TGTGCCAGCAGTGCTGCCAGCCTCCGGGACAGGGGGCTCTATGGCTACACCTTC.

The chain couples TRBV10-3 to TRBJ2-6; 7 bases map to TRBD2. Germline CDR1 and CDR2: ENHRY and SYGVKD. CDR3 length equals 18 residues. Trimming cost V 0 bases and J 2 bases; bases outside gene matches: 7. The CDR3 loop reads CAISESGRGGAGANVLTF. CDR3 nucleotides: TGTGCCATCAGTGAGTCAGGACGGGGAGGGGCTGGGGCCAACGTCCTGACTTTC.

The chain recombines TRBV15 with TRBJ1-2, with 10 bases fitting TRBD1. V was clipped by 5 bases and J by 8 bases; unmatched bases: 5. This CDR3 is 13 amino acids long. CDR1 LNHNV and CDR2 YYDKDF come from the germline V gene (reference sequence). Here the CDR3 DNA reads TGTGCCACCAGCCTTCGGACAGGGGGAGGCTACACCTTC. Residues: CATSLRTGGGYTF. Variable domain in full (rest from reference TRBV15 and TRBJ1-2): DAMVIQNPRYQVTQFGKPVTLSCSQTLNHNVMYWYQQKSSQAPKLLFHYYDKDFNNEADTPDNFQSRRPNTSFCFLDIRSPGLGDTAMYLCATSLRTGGGYTFGSGTRLTVV.

The chain joins TRBV7-9 to TRBJ2-5; TRBD2 aligns across 13 bases. Per the germline V gene, CDR1 is SEHNR and CDR2 is FQNEAQ (reference sequence). V was pared by 5 bases and J by 4 bases, with 4 bases of the junction left unmatched. The CDR3 totals 15 residues. CDR3 amino acids: CASSPGTSGTETQYF. The CDR3 DNA sequence: TGTGCCAGCAGCCCCGGGACTAGCGGGACAGAGACCCAGTACTTC.

The chain joins TRBV28 to TRBJ2-7; tentative D call: TRBD1 (6 bases). Per germline, CDR1 MDHEN and CDR2 SYDVKM. The CDR3 totals 13 residues. Trimming took off 6 bases at V and 0 bases at J, with 9 bases between the two ends. This CDR3 reads CASRWDTSYEQYF. The CDR3 DNA reads as TGTGCCAGCAGGTGGGACACCTCCTACGAGCAGTACTTC.